The clone carrying this T cell receptor (delta chain) was detected a few times. Its antigen is not identified. Vdelta1+ thymocyte sorts reached between roughly 96% and 99.6% purity. The data were obtained in a study of Vδ1+ human thymocytes. Overall study findings and caveats: Highly polyclonal TRG and TRD repertoires with Gaussian CDR3 length distributions appeared in thymus. Bulk data may be misread because of unexpected Vdelta2 sequences. Thymic delta-chain repertoires held approximately 20% Vdelta2 sequences and few Vdelta3, despite high sort purity.

Unmatched junction bases numbered 38, after V lost 1 base and J lost 2 bases. This CDR3 comprises 27 residues. Germline V CDR1 and CDR2: TSWWSYY, QGS. The template was reverse-transcribed extracted RNA. The CDR3 regions were amplified by multiplex PCR from V-gene primers to a constant-region primer. TCRdb reapplied CATT to the multiplex PCR reads. In the table there are some 23,000 delta-chain clones, approximately 30% of which are singletons. The origin of this receptor is a boy under two years old who had congenital heart surgery. The sequenced sample consisted of Vdelta1+ gamma-delta thymocytes from the thymus. Sample subset: FACS-sorted CD3+ TCRalphabeta- TCRVdelta1+ TCRVdelta2- thymocytes. The chain couples TRDV1 to TRDJ1; 9 bases align to TRDD2. This CDR3 is CALGEPTPLPSYDFLAYIRQGTDKLIF. CDR3 nucleotides: TGTGCTCTTGGGGAACCAACCCCACTACCTTCCTACGATTTTCTGGCCTATATACGCCAGGGAACCGATAAACTCATCTTT.